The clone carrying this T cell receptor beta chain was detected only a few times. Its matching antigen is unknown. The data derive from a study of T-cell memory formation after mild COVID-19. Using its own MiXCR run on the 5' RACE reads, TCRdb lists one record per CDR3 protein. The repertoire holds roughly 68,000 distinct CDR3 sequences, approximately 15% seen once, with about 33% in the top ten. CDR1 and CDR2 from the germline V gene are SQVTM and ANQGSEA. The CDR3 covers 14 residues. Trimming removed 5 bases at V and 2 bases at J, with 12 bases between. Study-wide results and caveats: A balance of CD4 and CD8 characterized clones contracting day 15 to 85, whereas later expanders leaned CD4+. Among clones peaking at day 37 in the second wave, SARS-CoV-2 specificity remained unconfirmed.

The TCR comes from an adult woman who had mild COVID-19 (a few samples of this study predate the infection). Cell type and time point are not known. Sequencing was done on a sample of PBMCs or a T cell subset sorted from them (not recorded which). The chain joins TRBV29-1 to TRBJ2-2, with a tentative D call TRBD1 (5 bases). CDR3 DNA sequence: TGCAGCGTTTTACCAGGGCTAAACACCGGGGAGCTGTTTTTT. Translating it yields CSVLPGLNTGELFF.